This entry features one TCR beta chain sequence. The source of the sample is a study of blood T cell repertoires in COVID-19. Study overall: Samples representing acute and convalescent COVID-19 were sourced from the United States, Italy and Spain.

The CDR3 spans 15 residues. Germline values: CDR1 SGHRS, CDR2 YFSETQ. The V and J ends lost 5 bases and 3 bases, in that order; junction bases with no gene match: 10. Authors' processing steps: Reference gene primer amplification gave nucleated cell count estimates. The method was immunoSEQ multiplex PCR; TCRdb's version includes in-frame clones alone and lacks a portion of them. From that table come the V and J calls and clone size; the DNA was used to work out D and trimming. In the table there are 150,000 to 200,000 clones, approximately 78% of which are singletons. In Seattle, patients joined the study during active infection and were tracked longitudinally.

This receptor was obtained from a woman of 80 years or more with COVID-19, enrolled during active disease. V usage is TRBV5-1 and J usage is TRBJ2-5; 7 bases match TRBD2. The sample consisted of peripheral blood. The chain's CDR3 is CASRISGGVEETQYF. The CDR3 DNA sequence: TGCGCCAGCAGGATATCGGGGGGTGTCGAAGAGACCCAGTACTTC.